One sample yielded the 2 T cell receptor beta chains listed below, sequenced in a study of early T cells in non-severe SARS-CoV-2 infection. TCRdb called the 5' RACE reads again in MiXCR, with one record for every CDR3 protein. The repertoire includes tens of thousands of distinct CDR3 sequences, around 4.6% of them detected once, and almost 8% sits in the top ten. Sequencing input: whole blood. These receptors all come from an adult who was a healthcare worker with PCR-confirmed SARS-CoV-2 infection or an uninfected control (not recorded which).

This chain connects TRBV7-8 to TRBJ1-6, with D uncertain. Germline V lookup: CDR1 SGHVS, CDR2 FQNEAQ. The CDR3 is 14 residues long. Trimming pared 2 bases from V and 6 bases from J, leaving 8 bases between. CDR3 region: CASSLRQINSPLHF. CDR3 in DNA: TGTGCCAGCAGCTTACGGCAGATTAATTCACCCCTCCACTTT.

This clonotype was counted many times. The V call is TRBV20-1, the J call TRBJ2-3, with a possible D match to TRBD1 (7 bases). CDR1 is DFQATT, CDR2 SNEGSKA, per germline (reference sequence). This CDR3 region has 15 residues. Trimming pared 2 bases from V and 2 bases from J, leaving 14 bases between. The CDR3 loop is CSARRGGTVTDTQYF. The CDR3 DNA is TGCAGTGCTAGAAGAGGGGGGACAGTCACAGATACGCAGTATTTT.